One sample yielded the 32 T cell receptor beta chains listed below, sequenced in a study of cytomegalovirus exposure and HLA in healthy donors. Libraries were prepared by immunoSEQ multiplex PCR; TCRdb keeps only in-frame clonotypes and omits some of them. The data contain 110,000 to 150,000 clones, roughly 88% of them seen just once; the ten biggest clones take up 7.9%. Sequences were obtained from PBMCs. The receptors were gathered from a woman aged 18-29 years in good health and CMV-seropositive.

The chain has TRBV11-1 and TRBJ2-7; 7 bases map to TRBD2. The germline CDR1 and CDR2 sequences are SGHAT and FQDESV (reference sequence). Trimming took 5 bases from V and 6 from J; bases not matched to a gene: 16. This CDR3 contains 16 residues. CDR3 nucleotides: TGTGCCAGCAGCCCACGTACGGGTAGAGGCGGGAGCGAGCAGTACTTC. This sequence encodes CASSPRTGRGGSEQYF.

V usage is TRBV25-1 and J usage is TRBJ2-3; tentatively, D is TRBD2 (7 bases). Per germline, CDR1 MGHDK and CDR2 SYGVNS. V gave up 2 bases and J gave up 4 bases, with 10 bases separating them. This CDR3 has 14 amino acids. The CDR3 spells CASSELGGPDTQYF. Written as DNA, the CDR3 is TGTGCCAGCAGTGAACTCGGGGGGCCAGATACGCAGTATTTT.

A few counts support this clone. The chain employs TRBV4-2 and TRBJ2-7; the match to TRBD1 covers 9 bases. The CDR3 sequence is 12 residues long. Germline CDR1 and CDR2: LGHNA and YNFKEQ. V lost 5 bases, J lost 12 bases, and 8 bases stayed unmatched. The CDR3 spells CASSMQQGARYF. The CDR3 nucleotides read TGTGCCAGCAGCATGCAACAGGGGGCGCGGTACTTC.

The V call is TRBV5-6, the J call TRBJ2-2; 10 nucleotides agree with TRBD2. In germline, CDR1 is SGHDT, CDR2 YYEEEE. With 0 bases clipped from V and 5 bases from J, the junction kept 7 bases outside the gene matches. The CDR3 covers 17 residues. CDR3 DNA sequence: TGTGCCAGCAGCTTGGTGCTAGCGGGAGTTTGGACCGGGGAGCTGTTTTTT. Translated, it gives CASSLVLAGVWTGELFF.

V is TRBV10-3 and J is TRBJ1-2; 7 bases fit TRBD1. CDR3 size: 14 residues. With V trimmed by 4 bases and J by 4 bases, 6 bases remained unmatched. Germline V gene data show CDR1 as ENHRY and CDR2 as SYGVKD. This CDR3 reads CAISVTGSSYGYTF. The CDR3 region has the DNA TGTGCCATCAGTGTGACAGGGTCAAGCTATGGCTACACCTTC.

This chain joins TRBV5-1 and TRBJ1-1, with 7 bases lining up with TRBD1. The germline V gene encodes CDR1 SGHRS and CDR2 YFSETQ. This CDR3 comprises 15 residues. Trimming cost V 4 bases and J 2 bases; bases outside gene matches: 8. The CDR3 nucleotides are TGCGCCAGCAGCCCACTGGGACAGACAAACACTGAAGCTTTCTTT. It translates to CASSPLGQTNTEAFF.

V and J are TRBV29-1 and TRBJ2-3; unclear D gene. The V and J ends lost 4 bases and 1 base respectively, with 6 bases between them. Germline values: CDR1 SQVTM, CDR2 ANQGSEA. This CDR3 has 12 residues. CDR3 loop: CSVADGTDTQYF. The DNA of the CDR3 is TGCAGCGTTGCAGACGGCACAGATACGCAGTATTTT.

The V call is TRBV5-1, the J call TRBJ1-5, with D tentatively TRBD1 (5 bases). The CDR3 contains 15 residues. The germline V gene has CDR1 SGHRS and CDR2 YFSETQ. V lost 0 bases to trimming and J lost 6 bases, with 13 bases between them. CDR3 nucleotides: TGCGCCAGCAGCTTGGGGGCGGACGGGGGTCAGCCCCAGCATTTT. This codes for CASSLGADGGQPQHF.

V gene TRBV2 combines with J gene TRBJ1-5; D gene unclear. This CDR3 is built from 15 residues. Trimming removed 3 bases at V and 0 bases at J, with 9 bases between. In germline, CDR1 is SNHLY, CDR2 FYNNEI. The CDR3 reads CASSDWQVSNQPQHF. CDR3 coding DNA: TGTGCCAGCAGTGATTGGCAGGTTAGCAATCAGCCCCAGCATTTT.

The chain couples TRBV25-1 to TRBJ1-3; 9 bases line up with TRBD1. CDR1 and CDR2 (germline): MGHDK, SYGVNS. V was pared by 3 bases and J by 5 bases, with 2 bases of the junction left unmatched. The CDR3 length is 14 residues. The CDR3 nucleotides are TGTGCCAGCAGTGAGGACAGGGGTCGAAACACCATATATTTT. As protein: CASSEDRGRNTIYF.

The rearrangement links TRBV4-2 to TRBJ2-7; 12 bases line up with TRBD2. The CDR3 is 16 amino acids. Germline loops: CDR1 LGHNA, CDR2 YNFKEQ. The ends lost 3 bases at V and 4 bases at J; junction bases unmatched: 7. The CDR3, as DNA: TGTGCCAGCAGCCAGGACGCTAGCGGGGGGGCTTACGAGCAGTACTTC. Translated: CASSQDASGGAYEQYF.

This clone occurred once. The rearrangement links TRBV28 to TRBJ1-2; 9 bases are a match to TRBD1. V trimming: 5 bases; J trimming: 7 bases; junction bases outside the gene matches: 5. Germline V gives CDR1 MDHEN, CDR2 SYDVKM. The CDR3 is 13 residues long. CDR3 nucleotide sequence: TGTGCCAGCAGTCCGGACAGGGGCCGTGGCTACACCTTC. Protein sequence: CASSPDRGRGYTF.

The chain joins TRBV7-9 to TRBJ2-5, with a tentative D call TRBD1 (6 bases). CDR1 is SEHNR, CDR2 FQNEAQ, per germline (reference sequence). The CDR3 is 16 residues long. Trimming took off 5 bases at V and 1 base at J, with 17 bases between the two ends. The CDR3 nucleotides read TGTGCCAGCAGCAAGTCTTGGGACACACGCCAAGAGACCCAGTACTTC. It specifies CASSKSWDTRQETQYF.

This clone showed up just once. The CDR3 loop is CSVRDRENYGYTF. In nucleotides, the CDR3 is TGCAGCGTGAGGGACAGGGAGAACTATGGCTACACCTTC. V and J are TRBV29-1 and TRBJ1-2; 9 bases line up with TRBD1. This CDR3 region has 13 residues. The germline gives CDR1 SQVTM, CDR2 ANQGSEA. V trimming: 6 bases; J trimming: 2 bases; junction bases outside the gene matches: 4.

This clone was picked up one time. V is TRBV9 and J is TRBJ2-2; 10 positions match TRBD1. The CDR3 has 15 residues. V was clipped by 5 bases and J by 6 bases; unmatched bases: 7. Germline CDR1 reads SGDLS; CDR2 reads YYNGEE. CDR3 region: CASRPDRGRAGELFF. In DNA form, the CDR3 reads TGTGCCAGCAGACCTGACAGGGGGCGAGCCGGGGAGCTGTTTTTT.

The chain has TRBV5-1 and TRBJ2-5; a possible D gene is TRBD2 (6 bases). Germline assignment: CDR1 SGHRS and CDR2 YFSETQ. The CDR3 totals 15 residues. Trimming cost V 2 bases and J 3 bases, with 14 bases left between them. CDR3 nucleotides: TGCGCCAGCAGCTTAAGCCCCGGGACTGAAGAGACCCAGTACTTC. It is translated as CASSLSPGTEETQYF.

The genes are TRBV11-2 and TRBJ2-7; 8 nucleotides line up with TRBD2. From germline, CDR1 is SGHAT and CDR2 FQNNGV. The CDR3 has 18 amino acids. V was pared by 2 bases and J by 4 bases, with 16 bases of the junction left unmatched. CDR3 sequence (DNA): TGTGCCAGCAGCTTAAGCCCGCCCCAAGCGGGAGTAGGTTACGAGCAGTACTTC. This translates into CASSLSPPQAGVGYEQYF. Combining the CDR3 with reference TRBV11-2 and TRBJ2-7 gives the whole variable domain EAGVAQSPRYKIIEKRQSVAFWCNPISGHATLYWYQQILGQGPKLLIQFQNNGVVDDSQLPKDRFSAERLKGVDSTLKIQPAKLEDSAVYLCASSLSPPQAGVGYEQYFGPGTRLTVT.

V usage is TRBV7-2 and J usage is TRBJ2-5; 7 positions match TRBD1. The CDR3 runs 12 residues. Germline loops: CDR1 SGHTA, CDR2 FQGNSA. Losses at the gene ends were 5 bases for V and 9 bases for J; bases not matched to a gene: 6. This chain's CDR3 is CASSRNQGAQYF. CDR3 sequence (DNA): TGTGCCAGCAGCCGAAACCAGGGGGCCCAGTACTTC.

This clone showed up just once. CDR3 loop: CASSSTPRGETQYF. The CDR3 DNA reads TGTGCCAGCAGTTCCACTCCCCGAGGGGAGACCCAGTACTTC. The chain links TRBV6-6 to TRBJ2-5; D is possibly TRBD2 (5 bases). V was shortened by 4 bases and J by 5 bases, with 14 bases between the two germline ends. This CDR3 is 14 amino acids long. Germline V gene lookup returns CDR1 MNHNY and CDR2 SVGAGI (reference sequence).

The rearrangement links TRBV7-9 to TRBJ1-3; 7 nucleotides agree with TRBD1. This CDR3 region has 18 residues. Per germline, CDR1 SEHNR and CDR2 FQNEAQ (reference sequence). The V gene end was trimmed by 4 bases and the J gene end by 8 bases; junction bases not matched to a gene: 20. As DNA, the CDR3 is TGTGCCAGCAGCTCGCCCCTGCCCGACAGGGAACGAGGAGACACCATATATTTT. Translating gives CASSSPLPDRERGDTIYF.

The sample holds a few counts of this clone. The chain recombines TRBV2 with TRBJ1-2; tentatively, D is TRBD1 (6 bases). Trimming cost V 5 bases and J 4 bases, with 11 bases left between them. The CDR3 runs to 13 residues. CDR1 is SNHLY and CDR2 is FYNNEI in the germline V gene. In DNA form, the CDR3 reads TGTGCCAGCAGTTCAGGGGAGGGCTATGGCTACACCTTC. Translated: CASSSGEGYGYTF. The full variable domain, in which reference TRBV2 and TRBJ1-2 provide the parts outside the CDR3, is EPEVTQTPSHQVTQMGQEVILRCVPISNHLYFYWYRQILGQKVEFLVSFYNNEISEKSEIFDDQFSVERPDGSNFTLKIRSTKLEDSAMYFCASSSGEGYGYTFGSGTRLTVV.

The chain uses TRBV20-1 and TRBJ1-2; D gene ambiguous. CDR1 is DFQATT, CDR2 SNEGSKA, per germline (reference sequence). V was trimmed by 5 bases and J by 8 bases, leaving 12 bases between them. CDR3 length: 11 amino acids. The DNA of the CDR3 is TGCAGTGCTTCTCCCGGGGAGGGCTACACCTTC. Translated: CSASPGEGYTF.

This clone was observed a handful of times. The chain carries TRBV7-2 and TRBJ2-5; no reliable D call. This CDR3 is 15 amino acids long. The V gene lost 2 bases and the J gene lost 2 bases, with 12 bases spanning the gap. Germline V gene lookup returns CDR1 SGHTA and CDR2 FQGNSA. CDR3: CASSLRWSLQETQYF. In DNA, the CDR3 is TGTGCCAGCAGCTTACGATGGTCACTACAAGAGACCCAGTACTTC.

V and J are TRBV9 and TRBJ2-3, with 8 bases aligning to TRBD2. The CDR3 is made up of 15 amino acids. Looked up from germline, CDR1 is SGDLS and CDR2 is YYNGEE. V shed 3 bases, J shed 1 base, and the junction held 4 bases outside the gene matches. CDR3 sequence (DNA): TGTGCCAGCAGCGCCCGGGAGGGGGGCACAGATACGCAGTATTTT. Translated, it gives CASSAREGGTDTQYF. Combining the CDR3 with reference TRBV9 and TRBJ2-3 gives the whole variable domain DSGVTQTPKHLITATGQRVTLRCSPRSGDLSVYWYQQSLDQGLQFLIQYYNGEERAKGNILERFSAQQFPDLHSELNLSSLELGDSALYFCASSAREGGTDTQYFGPGTRLTVL.

The V and J genes are TRBV7-6 and TRBJ2-2, with 8 bases matching TRBD1. This CDR3 comprises 15 residues. Looked up from germline, CDR1 is SGHVS and CDR2 is FNYEAQ. With V trimmed by 6 bases and J by 5 bases, 8 bases remained unmatched. CDR3 in DNA: TGTGCCAGCAGACGATACCGACAGGGGACCGGGGAGCTGTTTTTT. It codes for CASRRYRQGTGELFF.

CDR3: CASSLGGPGLTYSNQPQHF. The CDR3 nucleotides read TGTGCCAGCAGCTTGGGGGGGCCAGGTTTGACATATAGCAATCAGCCCCAGCATTTT. The chain employs TRBV5-6 and TRBJ1-5; perhaps TRBD1 as D (6 bases). V was trimmed by 0 bases and J by 0 bases, leaving 19 bases between them. The germline V gene has CDR1 SGHDT and CDR2 YYEEEE. The CDR3 covers 19 residues. Variable domain in full (rest from reference TRBV5-6 and TRBJ1-5): DAGVTQSPTHLIKTRGQQVTLRCSPKSGHDTVSWYQQALGQGPQFIFQYYEEEERQRGNFPDRFSGHQFPNYSSELNVNALLLGDSALYLCASSLGGPGLTYSNQPQHFGDGTRLSIL.

The chain couples TRBV6-5 to TRBJ2-7; 8 bases are shared with TRBD1. V gave up 5 bases and J gave up 4 bases; unmatched junction bases: 7. This CDR3 is built from 14 residues. CDR1 and CDR2 (germline): MNHEY, SVGAGI. In DNA form, the CDR3 reads TGTGCCAGCAGTCCTGTTACAGGGGGGTACGAGCAGTACTTC. Its protein is CASSPVTGGYEQYF.

This clone was found many times. The chain combines TRBV4-2 with TRBJ2-2; no clear D gene. The V end was cut by 1 base, the J end by 3 bases, with 3 bases between. The CDR3 runs to 13 residues. Germline V gives CDR1 LGHNA, CDR2 YNFKEQ. The CDR3 nucleotides read TGTGCCAGCAGCCAAGCGGACACCGGGGAGCTGTTTTTT. Its translation is CASSQADTGELFF.

The chain joins TRBV5-4 to TRBJ1-2; TRBD1 aligns across 9 bases. The CDR3 is 14 amino acids. J was trimmed by 2 bases and V by 1 base; bases with no gene match: 0. The germline CDR1 and CDR2 sequences are SGHNT and YYREEE (reference sequence). This CDR3 is CASSLTGGNYGYTF. Written as DNA, the CDR3 is TGTGCCAGCAGCTTGACAGGGGGCAACTATGGCTACACCTTC. The full variable domain, with the rest looked up from reference TRBV5-4 and TRBJ1-2, is ETGVTQSPTHLIKTRGQQVTLRCSSQSGHNTVSWYQQALGQGPQFIFQYYREEENGRGNFPPRFSGLQFPNYSSELNVNALELDDSALYLCASSLTGGNYGYTFGSGTRLTVV.

The V gene is TRBV9, the J gene TRBJ2-3, with 10 positions matching TRBD1. Germline CDR1 reads SGDLS; CDR2 reads YYNGEE. V was clipped by 1 base and J by 3 bases; unmatched bases: 5. This CDR3 contains 16 residues. CDR3 in amino acids: CASSVTPGQGTDTQYF. CDR3 sequence (DNA): TGTGCCAGCAGCGTAACGCCGGGACAGGGGACAGATACGCAGTATTTT. Combining the CDR3 with reference TRBV9 and TRBJ2-3 gives the whole variable domain DSGVTQTPKHLITATGQRVTLRCSPRSGDLSVYWYQQSLDQGLQFLIQYYNGEERAKGNILERFSAQQFPDLHSELNLSSLELGDSALYFCASSVTPGQGTDTQYFGPGTRLTVL.

The V and J genes are TRBV2 and TRBJ2-1; tentative D call: TRBD1 (8 bases). CDR3 length: 14 residues. The germline V and J ends were trimmed by 5 bases and 8 bases, with 16 bases remaining between them. CDR1 SNHLY and CDR2 FYNNEI come from the germline V gene. CDR3 DNA: TGTGCCAGCAGTAACAGGGGGGGCAGGGATGAGCAGTTCTTC. This gives the protein CASSNRGGRDEQFF.

V and J are TRBV19 and TRBJ1-4; TRBD1 matches at 7 bases. The length of the CDR3 is 13 residues. CDR1 LNHDA and CDR2 SQIVND come from the germline V gene (reference sequence). Losses at the gene ends were 4 bases for V and 8 bases for J; bases not matched to a gene: 4. CDR3 sequence reads: CASSRDSQEKLFF. The CDR3 DNA reads TGTGCCAGTAGTAGGGACAGTCAAGAAAAACTGTTTTTT.